One T cell receptor (beta chain) is described in this entry. The target antigen is unknown. V lost 0 bases and J lost 0, with 6 bases in between. In germline, CDR1 is GTSNPN, CDR2 SVGIG (reference sequence). The CDR3 totals 15 residues. The data stem from a study of graft-versus-host responses after intestinal transplantation. Study overall: Anti-thymocyte globulin induction preceded roughly 3 years of tacrolimus and steroid maintenance in all recipients.

Sequencing used immunoSEQ multiplex PCR; TCRdb keeps in-frame clones, though not all of them. The table includes about 88,000 clones, more than 85% detected once. The TCR comes from a human donor who was the organ donor for an intestinal transplant. The material was unstimulated CD4+ T cells sorted from spleen or lymph node cells, obtained before transplant. The chain links TRBV30 to TRBJ2-6; unclear D gene. The CDR3 DNA sequence: TGTGCCTGGAGTGTGGGCCTCTCTGGGGCCAACGTCCTGACTTTC. Translated: CAWSVGLSGANVLTF.